This passage covers 14 T cell receptor beta chains from one sample sequenced in a study of blood T cell repertoires in COVID-19. Measured with immunoSEQ multiplex PCR; TCRdb has only the in-frame clones, and not every one. The top ten hold roughly 1% of the sample, which has a few hundred thousand clones, nearly 90% seen once. Sequences were obtained from peripheral blood. Receptors originate from a woman aged 40 to 50 with COVID-19, enrolled during active disease.

CDR3 protein: CASSFQGRDNEQFF. The CDR3 bases are TGCGCCAGCAGCTTTCAGGGGAGGGACAATGAGCAGTTCTTC. This chain connects TRBV5-1 to TRBJ2-1; D may be TRBD2 (7 bases). Germline V CDR1 and CDR2: SGHRS, YFSETQ. With 2 bases removed from V and 5 bases from J, the gap between germline ends came to 11 bases. The CDR3 totals 14 residues.

This clone was seen once. The chain combines TRBV15 with TRBJ1-3, with a possible D match to TRBD1 (6 bases). The CDR3 is 14 residues long. The V and J ends lost 3 bases and 0 bases respectively, with 6 bases between them. Germline V gene data show CDR1 as LNHNV and CDR2 as YYDKDF (reference sequence). The CDR3 reads CATSSRGSGNTIYF. The CDR3 region has the DNA TGTGCCACCAGCAGCAGGGGCTCTGGAAACACCATATATTTT.

This sequence joins TRBV7-9 and TRBJ1-1, with TRBD1 identical over 9 bases. Per germline, CDR1 SEHNR and CDR2 FQNEAQ (reference sequence). The junction had 12 bases not matched to a gene; V was cut back by 7 bases and J by 0 bases. CDR3 length equals 17 residues. CDR3 residues: CASTKTGTGPMNTEAFF. CDR3 nucleotide sequence: TGTGCCAGCACCAAAACGGGGACAGGGCCAATGAACACTGAAGCTTTCTTT.

The V and J genes are TRBV27 and TRBJ2-1; D call uncertain. The V gene lost 9 bases and the J gene lost 10 bases, with 13 bases spanning the gap. The CDR3 is made up of 11 amino acids. Germline lookup yields CDR1 MNHEY and CDR2 SMNVEV (reference sequence). The CDR3 DNA reads as TGTGCCAGTATGATGATGGGCGAGCAGTTCTTC. Translated, it gives CASMMMGEQFF.

This rearrangement joins TRBV5-5 to TRBJ2-1; a possible D gene is TRBD2 (6 bases). CDR1 SGHKS and CDR2 YYEKEE come from the germline V gene (reference sequence). V was pared by 4 bases and J by 6 bases, with 14 bases between. This CDR3 region has 14 residues. The CDR3 loop reads CASSRVGRRNEQFF. CDR3 in DNA: TGTGCCAGCAGCCGAGTAGGGAGGCGCAATGAGCAGTTCTTC.

CDR3 region: CASSLGQGGKETQYF. CDR3 coding DNA: TGTGCCAGCAGCTTGGGACAGGGCGGCAAAGAGACCCAGTACTTC. V and J are TRBV5-8 and TRBJ2-5, with 7 bases aligning to TRBD1. In germline, CDR1 is SGHTS, CDR2 YDEGEE. The CDR3 has 15 residues. V lost 0 bases to trimming and J lost 3 bases; unmatched junction nucleotides: 5. Variable domain in full (rest from reference TRBV5-8 and TRBJ2-5): EAGVTQSPTHLIKTRGQQATLRCSPISGHTSVYWYQQALGLGLQFLLWYDEGEERNRGNFPPRFSGRQFPNYSSELNVNALELEDSALYLCASSLGQGGKETQYFGPGTRLLVL.

This chain joins TRBV19 and TRBJ2-4; TRBD1 matches at 9 bases. This CDR3 contains 17 residues. CDR1 and CDR2 from the germline V gene are LNHDA and SQIVND (reference sequence). V was pared by 6 bases and J by 1 base, with 10 bases of the junction left unmatched. The CDR3 DNA sequence: TGTGCCAGTAGCCACCCTCCGGGACAGGGTGCCAAAAACATTCAGTACTTC. It codes for CASSHPPGQGAKNIQYF. Supplemented by reference TRBV19 and TRBJ2-4, the full variable domain reads DGGITQSPKYLFRKEGQNVTLSCEQNLNHDAMYWYRQDPGQGLRLIYYSQIVNDFQKGDIAEGYSVSREKKESFPLTVTSAQKNPTAFYLCASSHPPGQGAKNIQYFGAGTRLSVL.

The rearrangement joins TRBV7-2 to TRBJ2-7; D is possibly TRBD1 (5 bases). The CDR3 is 13 residues long. The germline gives CDR1 SGHTA, CDR2 FQGNSA. The V gene lost 1 base and the J gene lost 4 bases, with 8 bases spanning the gap. The DNA for the CDR3 is TGTGCCAGCAGCTTAGTTTCAGGGTACGAGCAGTACTTC. It encodes CASSLVSGYEQYF. The full variable domain, rest sourced from reference TRBV7-2 and TRBJ2-7, is GAGVSQSPSNKVTEKGKDVELRCDPISGHTALYWYRQSLGQGLEFLIYFQGNSAPDKSGLPSDRFSAERTGGSVSTLTIQRTQQEDSAVYLCASSLVSGYEQYFGPGTRLTVT.

V and J are TRBV7-9 and TRBJ2-5, with TRBD2 as a possible D gene (6 bases). Germline CDR1 SEHNR, CDR2 FQNEAQ (reference sequence). CDR3 size: 14 residues. Trimming pared 3 bases from V and 4 bases from J, leaving 12 bases between. The CDR3 is CASSFPRRGETQYF. The CDR3 nucleotides are TGTGCCAGCAGCTTCCCTAGGAGGGGAGAGACCCAGTACTTC. The complete variable domain, with remaining parts taken from reference TRBV7-9 and TRBJ2-5, reads DTGVSQNPRHKITKRGQNVTFRCDPISEHNRLYWYRQTLGQGPEFLTYFQNEAQLEKSRLLSDRFSAERPKGSFSTLEIQRTEQGDSAMYLCASSFPRRGETQYFGPGTRLLVL.

The rearrangement joins TRBV7-2 to TRBJ2-2, with 7 bases that match TRBD2. CDR3 length: 16 residues. Germline trimming cut 3 bases from V and 4 bases from J; bases unmatched to any gene: 8. The germline gives CDR1 SGHTA, CDR2 FQGNSA. The CDR3 DNA reads TGTGCCAGCAGCTTGCGCCAGGGAGGGAGCACCGGGGAGCTGTTTTTT. Protein sequence: CASSLRQGGSTGELFF.

The J gene is TRBJ2-2, the V gene TRBV7-3, with D possibly matching TRBD1 (5 bases). Germline CDR1 and CDR2: SGHTA and FQGTGA. Trimming cost V 2 bases and J 2 bases, with 9 bases left between them. The CDR3 totals 15 residues. The CDR3 nucleotides read TGTGCCAGCAGCTTATCCGGACATAACACCGGGGAGCTGTTTTTT. Translation gives CASSLSGHNTGELFF.

The rearrangement joins TRBV10-3 to TRBJ2-5; TRBD2 might be the D (6 bases). The germline CDR1 and CDR2 sequences are ENHRY and SYGVKD. V gave up 3 bases and J gave up 4 bases, with 15 bases separating them. The CDR3 length is 15 residues. The CDR3 is CAISDSRGSGETQYF. For the CDR3, the DNA is TGTGCCATCAGTGACAGCCGGGGGTCGGGAGAGACCCAGTACTTC.

Comments on this clone: Different DNA sequences within this sample yield the same CDR3. The chain links TRBV28 to TRBJ1-2; D not resolved. The V and J ends lost 1 base and 2 bases respectively, with 2 bases between them. CDR1 is MDHEN, CDR2 SYDVKM, per germline. This CDR3 comprises 12 residues. The CDR3 nucleotides read TGTGCCAGCAGTTTATTAAACTATGGCTACACCTTC. Its translation is CASSLLNYGYTF.

This chain connects TRBV9 to TRBJ1-1; 7 nucleotides line up with TRBD1. V was pared by 0 bases and J by 7 bases, with 6 bases of the junction left unmatched. This CDR3 comprises 14 residues. Germline CDR1 reads SGDLS; CDR2 reads YYNGEE. The CDR3 region is CASSVEQGRSEAFF. DNA for the CDR3: TGTGCCAGCAGCGTAGAACAGGGGAGGAGTGAAGCTTTCTTT.